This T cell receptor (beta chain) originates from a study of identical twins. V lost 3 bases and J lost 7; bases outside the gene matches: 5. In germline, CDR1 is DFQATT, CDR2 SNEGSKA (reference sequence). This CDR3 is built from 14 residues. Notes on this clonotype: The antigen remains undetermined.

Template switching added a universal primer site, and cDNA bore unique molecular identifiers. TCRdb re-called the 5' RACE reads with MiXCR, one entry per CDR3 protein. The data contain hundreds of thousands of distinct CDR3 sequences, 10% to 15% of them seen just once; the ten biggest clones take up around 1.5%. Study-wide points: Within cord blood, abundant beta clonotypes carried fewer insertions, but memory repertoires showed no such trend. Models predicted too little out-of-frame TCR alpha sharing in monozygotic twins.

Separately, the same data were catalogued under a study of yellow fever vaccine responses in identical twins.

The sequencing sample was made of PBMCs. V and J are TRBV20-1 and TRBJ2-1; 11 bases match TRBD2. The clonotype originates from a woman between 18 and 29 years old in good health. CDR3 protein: CSARSLAGGNEQFF. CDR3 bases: TGCAGTGCTAGGTCGCTAGCGGGGGGTAATGAGCAGTTCTTC.